This T cell receptor (beta chain) was captured by sequencing in a study of spatial heterogeneity in lung cancer. Sample time point: sample taken at primary tumor resection. Material for sequencing was whole RNA from tumor, nontumor lung or frozen PBMC, left unsorted. One entry per CDR3 protein results from TCRdb running MiXCR on the 5' RACE reads. The repertoire holds about 48,000 distinct CDR3 sequences, with 5.3% as singletons. The sample holds many counts of this clonotype. CDR3 length: 13 amino acids. CDR1 is SGHRS and CDR2 is YFSETQ in the germline V gene. V gave up 4 bases and J gave up 3 bases, with 10 bases separating them.

The chain has TRBV5-1 and TRBJ2-5, with D possibly being TRBD1 or TRBD2 (6 bases each). Specimen: PBMCs, collected at surgery. This TCR was recovered from a male donor with early-stage non-small cell lung cancer. The CDR3 loop is CASSRGQEETQYF. In DNA, the CDR3 is TGCGCCAGCAGCCGGGGGCAGGAAGAGACCCAGTACTTC.